The next 29 T cell receptor beta chains were all read from a single sample in a study of identical twins. TCRdb re-called the 5' RACE reads with MiXCR, one entry per CDR3 protein. The table lists more than 200,000 distinct CDR3 sequences, approximately 9% of them singletons. The sequenced sample was memory (CD45RO+) T cells sorted from blood. The receptors originated from a woman younger than 30 in good health.

This sequence joins TRBV12-3 or TRBV12-4 and TRBJ2-3, with 7 bases matching TRBD1. The CDR3 has 14 residues. V lost 6 bases to trimming and J lost 3 bases; unmatched junction nucleotides: 6. The DNA of the CDR3 is TGTGCCAGCAGGTGGACAGGACCAACAGATACGCAGTATTTT. Amino acid sequence: CASRWTGPTDTQYF.

V and J are TRBV5-6 and TRBJ2-5; 9 nucleotides agree with TRBD2. Trimming took 1 base from V and 5 from J; bases not matched to a gene: 9. The CDR3 runs 16 residues. Germline V gene sequence: CDR1 SGHDT, CDR2 YYEEEE. This CDR3 reads CASSLIPSGVGETQYF. The CDR3 region has the DNA TGTGCCAGCAGCTTGATTCCTAGCGGGGTCGGGGAGACCCAGTACTTC.

This clonotype was observed a handful of times. The chain joins TRBV9 to TRBJ1-3, with D maybe TRBD1 (5 bases). Germline loops: CDR1 SGDLS, CDR2 YYNGEE. The CDR3 spans 10 residues. V lost 7 bases to trimming and J lost 9 bases, with 8 bases between them. DNA of the CDR3: TGTGCCAGCGGGGGTTTCACCATATATTTT. It is translated as CASGGFTIYF.

The chain joins TRBV18 to TRBJ2-5; 14 bases align to TRBD2. This CDR3 contains 17 residues. V trimming: 1 base; J trimming: 5 bases; junction bases outside the gene matches: 6. CDR1 and CDR2 (germline): KGHSH, LQKENI. For the CDR3, the DNA is TGTGCCAGCTCACCACGAGGGACTAGCGGGGGTCTCGAGACCCAGTACTTC. Protein: CASSPRGTSGGLETQYF.

This clonotype has only a few counts. The rearrangement joins TRBV4-2 to TRBJ2-3, with 10 bases fitting TRBD2. V was pared by 3 bases and J by 5 bases, with 8 bases of the junction left unmatched. This CDR3 is built from 16 residues. The germline V gene has CDR1 LGHNA and CDR2 YNFKEQ. The CDR3 spells CASSQRAGGLGDTQYF. CDR3 nucleotide sequence: TGTGCCAGCAGCCAGAGAGCGGGAGGGCTTGGAGATACGCAGTATTTT.

With regard to this clonotype: A read error may produce the germline difference seen at one junction end. The genes are TRBV10-3 and TRBJ1-1; D remains ambiguous. CDR3 length equals 14 residues. Germline V lookup: CDR1 ENHRY, CDR2 SYGVKD. Written as DNA, the CDR3 is TGTGCCGTCAGGACCGGCCCGATGAACACTGAAGCTTTCTTT. Translation gives CAVRTGPMNTEAFF.

This clonotype was seen a handful of times. This chain uses TRBV21-1 with TRBJ2-7; TRBD1 is the table's D call and was not checked against the DNA. TRBV21-1 is a known pseudogene. CDR3 length: 17 amino acids. The CDR3 DNA is TGTGCCAGCAGCAGGGTCAGGGGGGGGCGTATCGGCTACGAGCAGTACTTC. As protein: CASSRVRGGRIGYEQYF.

This clonotype was seen repeatedly, ten times or more. The rearrangement joins TRBV9 to TRBJ1-1, with a tentative D call TRBD1 (6 bases). Trimming cost V 4 bases and J 0 bases, with 19 bases left between them. This CDR3 has 17 amino acids. The germline CDR1 and CDR2 sequences are SGDLS and YYNGEE. The CDR3 region has the DNA TGTGCCAGCAGCCCCCGAGGGGACATCTACATGAACACTGAAGCTTTCTTT. Amino acids: CASSPRGDIYMNTEAFF. The full variable domain, completed using reference TRBV9 and TRBJ1-1, is DSGVTQTPKHLITATGQRVTLRCSPRSGDLSVYWYQQSLDQGLQFLIQYYNGEERAKGNILERFSAQQFPDLHSELNLSSLELGDSALYFCASSPRGDIYMNTEAFFGQGTRLTVV.

This clonotype was detected only a few times. This chain links TRBV20-1 with TRBJ2-7; 8 nucleotides agree with TRBD1. The CDR3 spans 15 residues. CDR1 is DFQATT, CDR2 SNEGSKA, per germline (reference sequence). The J segment lost 6 bases and the V segment lost 2 bases, leaving 12 bases of the junction unmatched. The CDR3 region has the DNA TGCAGTGCTAGACCTTCGACAGGGGTGATGGGCGAGCAGTACTTC. It is translated as CSARPSTGVMGEQYF.

A few counts support this clonotype. The chain employs TRBV18 and TRBJ1-5, with no clear D. The CDR3 has 16 residues. Germline loops: CDR1 KGHSH, CDR2 LQKENI. V was clipped by 0 bases and J by 3 bases, with 12 bases between them. The CDR3 reads CASSPPNPGLNQPQHF. The CDR3 nucleotides are TGTGCCAGCTCACCACCGAATCCCGGGCTCAATCAGCCCCAGCATTTT.

This sequence joins TRBV12-3 or TRBV12-4 and TRBJ2-4; 7 nucleotides line up with TRBD2. The trim removed 4 bases at V and 8 bases at J, leaving 11 bases unmatched. The CDR3 length is 15 residues. The CDR3 DNA sequence: TGTGCCAGCAGTTCCTCCCGGGGAGGGAGGGACATTCAGTACTTC. Its translation is CASSSSRGGRDIQYF.

This clonotype was detected a few times. The chain has TRBV7-2 and TRBJ2-3; TRBD2 agrees at 12 bases. Per the germline V gene, CDR1 is SGHTA and CDR2 is FQGNSA. Trimming removed 4 bases from V and 5 bases from J; junction bases left unmatched: 4. The CDR3 has 15 residues. The chain's CDR3 is CASSSGLAGLDTQYF. For the CDR3, the DNA is TGTGCCAGCAGCTCCGGACTAGCGGGACTAGATACGCAGTATTTT.

V usage is TRBV20-1 and J usage is TRBJ2-3; 10 nucleotides line up with TRBD2. The V gene's germline CDR1 is DFQATT and CDR2 SNEGSKA (reference sequence). The CDR3 length is 14 residues. The J segment lost 2 bases and the V segment lost 4 bases, leaving 3 bases of the junction unmatched. DNA of the CDR3: TGCAGTGCTAACGGACTAGCGGTCACAGATACGCAGTATTTT. Its protein is CSANGLAVTDTQYF.

This clonotype was seen a few times. One end of the junction is discordant with germline, which a read error may explain. The genes are TRBV7-2 and TRBJ1-1; possible D gene TRBD1, 5 bases. The CDR3 spans 14 residues. CDR1 SGHTA and CDR2 FQGNSA come from the germline V gene. The CDR3 here is CASSFGTVASEAFF. The CDR3 DNA reads as TGTGCCAGCAGCTTTGGGACGGTAGCTTCTGAGGCTTTCTTT.

This clonotype has ten or more counts. J is TRBJ2-1 and V is TRBV24-1, with D possibly being TRBD2 (6 bases). Deletions cut 5 bases from V and 4 bases from J, with 11 bases between. The CDR3 is 14 amino acids. Germline loops: CDR1 KGHDR, CDR2 SFDVKD. CDR3 in amino acids: CATSVGSGYNEQFF. The DNA of the CDR3 is TGTGCCACCAGTGTGGGTAGCGGATACAATGAGCAGTTCTTC.

This chain links TRBV2 with TRBJ2-1; 15 bases line up with TRBD2. CDR1 is SNHLY, CDR2 FYNNEI, per germline. This CDR3 spans 15 amino acids. Trimming at V came to 6 bases and at J to 8 bases, leaving 5 bases not matched to a gene. The CDR3: CASSGLAGGGDEQFF. The CDR3 DNA reads as TGTGCCAGCAGCGGACTAGCGGGAGGGGGCGATGAGCAGTTCTTC.

This clonotype appeared many times. This chain joins TRBV9 and TRBJ1-2; 7 bases line up with TRBD1. The CDR3 sequence is 13 residues long. Trimming removed 3 bases from V and 4 bases from J; junction bases left unmatched: 3. Germline lookup yields CDR1 SGDLS and CDR2 YYNGEE. The CDR3, as DNA: TGTGCCAGCAGCGCGACAGGGAGCTATGGCTACACCTTC. It codes for CASSATGSYGYTF. Full variable domain (outside the CDR3, taken from reference TRBV9 and TRBJ1-2): DSGVTQTPKHLITATGQRVTLRCSPRSGDLSVYWYQQSLDQGLQFLIQYYNGEERAKGNILERFSAQQFPDLHSELNLSSLELGDSALYFCASSATGSYGYTFGSGTRLTVV.

This clonotype was observed many times. The CDR3 region is CSATILPTGELFF. For the CDR3, the DNA is TGCAGTGCAACGATCCTCCCCACCGGGGAGCTGTTTTTT. This chain connects TRBV20-1 to TRBJ2-2; D is unresolved. The CDR3 is 13 residues long. Germline loops: CDR1 DFQATT, CDR2 SNEGSKA (reference sequence). Trimming stripped 6 bases from V and 4 bases from J, with 12 bases between.

The V call is TRBV18, the J call TRBJ1-1, with TRBD1 identical over 8 bases. Germline V gene sequence: CDR1 KGHSH, CDR2 LQKENI. The CDR3 loop spans 14 amino acids. V shed 4 bases, J shed 2 bases, and the junction held 3 bases outside the gene matches. As DNA, the CDR3 is TGTGCCAGCTCACGACAGGGGATAAACACTGAAGCTTTCTTT. Amino acids: CASSRQGINTEAFF.

This clonotype was counted at least ten times. The chain couples TRBV6-1 to TRBJ1-1; 12 bases align to TRBD1. The length of the CDR3 is 15 residues. Trimming cost V 6 bases and J 1 base; bases outside gene matches: 3. The V gene's germline CDR1 is MNHNS and CDR2 SASEGT. The CDR3 spells CASRGQGAGNTEAFF. CDR3 coding DNA: TGTGCCAGCAGGGGACAGGGGGCTGGGAACACTGAAGCTTTCTTT.

This clonotype was seen a handful of times. The rearrangement links TRBV9 to TRBJ2-2; 8 positions match TRBD2. The CDR3 is 14 amino acids. Germline loops: CDR1 SGDLS, CDR2 YYNGEE. The junction had 3 bases not matched to a gene; V was cut back by 2 bases and J by 6 bases. CDR3 nucleotides: TGTGCCAGCAGCGTTAAGACTAGCGCCGGGGAGCTGTTTTTT. Protein sequence: CASSVKTSAGELFF.

V and J are TRBV12-3 or TRBV12-4 and TRBJ1-5; D perhaps matches TRBD1 (5 bases). Trimming took off 2 bases at V and 2 bases at J, with 10 bases between the two ends. The CDR3 is 15 amino acids. CDR3 amino acids: CASSLTPGGNQPQHF. The CDR3 DNA is TGTGCCAGCAGTTTAACCCCGGGGGGCAATCAGCCCCAGCATTTT.

This clonotype has a handful of counts. The chain is built from TRBV9 and TRBJ2-3; no firm D call. Trimming shortened V by 4 bases and J by 6 bases, and 18 bases separated the two germline ends. In germline, CDR1 is SGDLS, CDR2 YYNGEE. The CDR3 extends over 15 amino acids. This CDR3 reads CASSQWASLGDTQYF. The CDR3 nucleotides read TGTGCCAGCAGCCAATGGGCTAGTCTCGGCGATACGCAGTATTTT.

A few counts support this clonotype. The chain has TRBV12-3 or TRBV12-4 and TRBJ1-5, with D possibly matching TRBD1 (6 bases). V was trimmed by 6 bases and J by 6 bases, leaving 18 bases between them. The CDR3 sequence is 15 residues long. CDR3 DNA sequence: TGTGCCAGCAGGGGGGACCGCGAAGGGGGTCAGCCCCAGCATTTT. It translates to CASRGDREGGQPQHF.

J is TRBJ1-2 and V is TRBV18; D might be TRBD1 (6 bases). Germline V lookup: CDR1 KGHSH, CDR2 LQKENI. With 4 bases removed from V and 2 bases from J, the gap between germline ends came to 14 bases. The CDR3 has 15 amino acids. In DNA form, the CDR3 reads TGTGCCAGCTCACTTGCCGGGACACCCAACTATGGCTACACCTTC. It encodes CASSLAGTPNYGYTF. Full variable domain (remainder filled in from reference TRBV18 and TRBJ1-2): NAGVMQNPRHLVRRRGQEARLRCSPMKGHSHVYWYRQLPEEGLKFMVYLQKENIIDESGMPKERFSAEFPKEGPSILRIQQVVRGDSAAYFCASSLAGTPNYGYTFGSGTRLTVV.

The genes are TRBV7-6 and TRBJ2-1; 11 positions match TRBD2. V was pared by 2 bases and J by 7 bases, with 7 bases of the junction left unmatched. Per the germline V gene, CDR1 is SGHVS and CDR2 is FNYEAQ. The CDR3 is 16 residues long. The CDR3 is CASSLPRLAGINEQFF. The CDR3 bases are TGTGCCAGCAGCTTACCAAGACTAGCGGGGATTAATGAGCAGTTCTTC.

This chain connects TRBV4-3 to TRBJ2-1; D possibly corresponds to TRBD1 (8 bases). The CDR3 is 16 residues long. Germline V gene lookup returns CDR1 LGHNA and CDR2 YSLEER. Trimming cost V 0 bases and J 9 bases, with 18 bases left between them. The CDR3 is CASSQDGGTGGGEQFF. In nucleotides, the CDR3 is TGCGCCAGCAGCCAAGATGGGGGGACAGGCGGGGGTGAGCAGTTCTTC.

This clonotype has a handful of counts. The J gene is TRBJ2-2, the V gene TRBV10-2; D perhaps matches TRBD2 (6 bases). Germline V gene sequence: CDR1 WSHSY, CDR2 SAAADI. V shed 7 bases and J shed 0 bases, with 12 bases lying between them. The CDR3 has 15 amino acids. The CDR3 sequence: CASIRPGANTGELFF. CDR3 coding DNA: TGCGCCAGCATACGTCCGGGGGCGAACACCGGGGAGCTGTTTTTT.

Only a few counts were recorded for this clonotype. V and J are TRBV11-3 and TRBJ2-1, with TRBD2 identical over 11 bases. Germline loops: CDR1 SGHNT, CDR2 YENEEA. Trimming took 7 bases from V and 9 from J; bases not matched to a gene: 8. The CDR3 has 14 amino acids. In DNA form, the CDR3 reads TGTGCCAGCACATTAGCGGGGGGGAACAGTGAGCAGTTCTTC. It translates to CASTLAGGNSEQFF.